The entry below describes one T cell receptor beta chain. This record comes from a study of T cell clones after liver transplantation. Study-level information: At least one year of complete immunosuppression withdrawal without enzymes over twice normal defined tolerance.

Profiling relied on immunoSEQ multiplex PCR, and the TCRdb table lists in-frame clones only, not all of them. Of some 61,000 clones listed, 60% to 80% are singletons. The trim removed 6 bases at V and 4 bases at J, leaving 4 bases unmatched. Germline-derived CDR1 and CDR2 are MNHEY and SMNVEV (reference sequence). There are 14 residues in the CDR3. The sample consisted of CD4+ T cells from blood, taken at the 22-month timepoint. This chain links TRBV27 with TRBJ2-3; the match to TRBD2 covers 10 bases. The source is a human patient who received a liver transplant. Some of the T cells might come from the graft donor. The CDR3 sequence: CASRERGGPDTQYF. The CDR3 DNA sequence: TGTGCCAGCAGAGAGCGGGGGGGCCCAGATACGCAGTATTTT.